Given below is one T cell receptor beta chain in context. Its antigen target is currently unknown. No base quality values were provided; no much bigger clone lies one nucleotide off. The data derive from a study of cytomegalovirus exposure and HLA in healthy donors (dated by TCRdb to about 2017). Turning to the overall study: The roughly 700 repertoires of the first cohort and the 120 validation repertoires were produced on the same platform, according to a later analysis. The study combined high-throughput TCR immunosequencing, statistical association of individual TCRs with disease status, and machine learning to predict cytomegalovirus infection status. A separate validation cohort of roughly 120 different subjects was used in addition to the roughly 670-subject first cohort. The study aimed to test whether signatures of past pathogen exposure could be identified by cataloging public T cell receptors. General conclusions and limits of the study: The study listed approximately 160 TCR beta chains as associated with cytomegalovirus. In vitro tests confirmed that a few of the cytomegalovirus-associated TCR beta chains recognize cytomegalovirus antigens. Subsequent analysis determined that TCRs grouped into clusters in the first cohort also showed a tendency toward co-occurrence across the 130 or so validation repertoires, and about 94% of cluster scores exceeded 0. A later analysis had no HLA typing for the validation cohort, so co-occurrence there was scored across all 130 or so repertoires. The authors suggested that the approach could potentially be extended to other disease states and immunological phenotypes. Across donors, most TCR sequences were observed very rarely, whereas some public TCRs were present in many individuals. The classifier was reported to diagnose cytomegalovirus status with high specificity and sensitivity in both the original cohort and the validation cohort.

Receptors were amplified or captured by the immunoSEQ multiplex PCR assay. Regarding the original processing steps: A statistical classification framework was developed to diagnose cytomegalovirus status using the catalog of TCR beta chain sequences. TCRdb limited this immuneACCESS table to in-frame rearrangements with V and J called. A share of clones is missing; checked studies link under half to unresolved V genes, and the rest is unexplained. V and J calls plus clone size are reproduced from that table; the DNA served to infer D and trimming. Present in this sample are about 56,000 clones, about 92% of which were seen just once. The top ten hold about 1% of the sample. The donors belonged to the validation cohort of about 120 subjects, which was separate from the approximately 700-subject first cohort. The cysteine opens and the phenylalanine closes a CDR3 of 15 amino acids. Only CDR3 DNA is held: 45 bases, read in frame from base 1. The germline V gene (reference sequence) gives CDR1 as MNHEY and CDR2 as SMNVEV. Trimmed from V: 6 bases; trimmed from J: 2 bases; junction bases lacking a gene match: 4.

The sequence joins TRBV27 to TRBJ2-2; 9 middle bases align to TRBD2. The sequencing input was PBMCs. This receptor was obtained from a man aged 18 to 29 in good health and CMV-seronegative. CDR3 loop: CASRTSGANTGELFF. Read as DNA, the sequence is TGTGCCAGCAGGACTAGCGGAGCTAACACCGGGGAGCTGTTTTTT.